Sequencing of this T cell receptor (beta chain) was carried out in a study of T cell responses to AZD1222 COVID-19 vaccine. Study summary: Pooling was applied to second doses at about 4 or about 12 weeks.

The table came from immunoSEQ multiplex PCR; TCRdb's copy has only in-frame clones and leaves some out. The sample carries more than 95,000 clones, around 89% recorded once. A note on this clone: Its target is unknown.

The CDR3 loop spans 16 amino acids. The ends were cut back, 2 bases at V and 6 bases at J, with 16 bases in the middle. Germline CDR1 SGHNT, CDR2 YENEEA. Overall study results and limits: It should be noted that donors were predominantly white British and more often female, and clonal diversity was possibly underestimated.

Sample: peripheral blood, taken on day 0 of AZD1222 vaccination. The chain is built from TRBV11-3 and TRBJ2-2; D might be TRBD1 or TRBD2, each matching 5 bases. The TCR comes from an adult in good health. The CDR3 DNA sequence: TGTGCCAGCAGCTTATATGGGGGAGTAGGAGCCGGGGAGCTGTTTTTT. Its protein is CASSLYGGVGAGELFF.